The entry below gives a single T cell receptor (beta chain) sequence along with its context. The clone's antigen remains unknown. The sample holds no much larger clone one base away, and base qualities are not on file. Deletion took 7 bases off V and 3 bases off J, with a span of 16 bases between the germline ends. Counted from cysteine to phenylalanine, this CDR3 has 15 amino acids. Only the CDR3 DNA is retained, 45 bases long and in frame from the first base. The library was made by the immunoSEQ multiplex PCR assay. For TCR sequencing, RNA was extracted from every sample and reverse transcribed into cDNA to serve as template. SuperScript III was used for first-strand cDNA synthesis, primed with a 2:1 mix of oligo-dT and random hexamers. A synthetic immune receptor repertoire was used to assess amplification bias, and residual bias was removed computationally. For the original study's pipeline: Raw reads were preprocessed for error removal, and CDR3 was defined according to IMGT conventions as running from the conserved cysteine to phenylalanine. Clonality was calculated as 1 minus Shannon entropy normalized by log2 of the number of productive unique TCRs. Whether each scalp clone was CD4 or CD8 was inferred by checking scalp TCRbeta sequences against the CD4 and CD8 repertoires from sorted blood. What TCRdb holds here is the immuneACCESS table cut down to in-frame rearrangements. Part of the clones is not present; checked against another copy, under half of the missing clones reflect an unresolved V gene, and the others are unexplained. V, J and clone size are taken as reported in that table, and D and trimming were inferred from the DNA itself. In this sample the table shows approximately 160,000 clones, around three fifths of which occur a single time. The ten top clones hold more than 13% of the sample.

The data stem from a study of CD8+ T cells in alopecia areata (dated by TCRdb to 2017 to 2018). The study in broad terms: Treated patients were enrolled in an open-label pilot trial of oral tofacitinib at 5 to 10 mg twice daily for moderate-to-severe alopecia areata. Tofacitinib was administered for 6 to 18 months, and 6 months of follow-up off drug were then conducted to assess delayed response and recurrence. Disease severity in treated patients was measured with the SALT score, which quantifies the percentage of affected scalp surface area. High-throughput TCRbeta sequencing was used to examine T cell clonal expansion in alopecia areata in both the C3H/HeJ mouse model and human patients. In humans, TCRbeta sequencing was performed on scalp tissue and on sorted CD4+ and CD8+ peripheral blood T cells from healthy controls and from patients with patchy or totalis/universalis alopecia areata. Tofacitinib-treated patients had biopsies at baseline and at 4 and 24 weeks of treatment, with a later scalp biopsy in several patients. Clonality in the scalp was compared among normal scalp (n=4), patchy alopecia areata scalp (n=8), and alopecia totalis/universalis scalp (n=8). RNA came from the PAXgene miRNA kit for fixed scalp, the miRNeasy kit for PBMCs, and the RNeasy kit for mouse skin. Amplification of TCRbeta CDR3 regions was done by immunoSEQ multiplex PCR using 35 Vbeta forward primers and 13 Jbeta reverse primers.

The paper as a whole reports these results and caveats: Compared with mice, TCR sequences shared between patients were less clear, possibly partly because of HLA diversity across the patient population. Because the treated cohort was small and had just a single nonresponder, larger studies are needed to establish links between baseline CD8+ expansion and response. Unlike mouse skin, where gammadelta T cells dominate, normal human skin contains resident alphabeta T cells that get sequenced too, which complicates analysis of the scalp TCR repertoire. During tofacitinib treatment, many expanded lesional clones remained in scalp and blood, and this persistence may partly explain relapse after treatment is stopped. Tofacitinib significantly lowered scalp clonality and the number of expanded CD8+ clones among the top 100 scalp clones. Higher clonality and more expanded CD8+ clones were observed in lesional scalp than in normal scalp, particularly in alopecia totalis/universalis, a finding suggestive of antigenic drive.

What the time point label conveys for this sample: around 22 weeks on oral tofacitinib. In light of the paper, this sample's treatment or condition label describes: oral pan-JAK inhibitor, 5-10 mg twice daily. Peripheral blood and lesional scalp punch biopsies were obtained from patients with alopecia areata. PBMCs were isolated by density centrifugation and stained for CD3, CD4 and CD8, after which CD4+ and CD8+ T cells were sorted on a FACSAria. This receptor chain uses TRBV23-1 and TRBJ1-5; too little of a D gene remains to name it. TRBV23-1 is flagged as an ORF with uncertain function. The specimen was CD4+ T cells sorted from blood, collected at week 24, from a patient treated with tofacitinib. The origin of this receptor is a human donor with alopecia areata. The DNA sequence reads TGCGCCAGCATATCCCTCGGGGTGCCCAATCAGCCCCAGCATTTT. It codes for CASISLGVPNQPQHF.